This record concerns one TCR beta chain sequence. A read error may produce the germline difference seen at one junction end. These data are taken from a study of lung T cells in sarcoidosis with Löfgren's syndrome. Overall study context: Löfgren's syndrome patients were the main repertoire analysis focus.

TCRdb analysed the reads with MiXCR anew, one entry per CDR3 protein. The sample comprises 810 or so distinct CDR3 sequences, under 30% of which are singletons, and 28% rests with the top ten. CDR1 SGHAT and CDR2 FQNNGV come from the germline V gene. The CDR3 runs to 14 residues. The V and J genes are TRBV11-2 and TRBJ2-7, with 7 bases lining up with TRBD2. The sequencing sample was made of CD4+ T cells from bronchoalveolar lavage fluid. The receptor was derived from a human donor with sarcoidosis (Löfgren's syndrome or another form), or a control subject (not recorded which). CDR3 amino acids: CVSSLSGNSYEQYF. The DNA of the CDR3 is TGCGTCAGCAGCTTAAGCGGGAACTCCTACGAGCAGTACTTC.